This TCR beta chain was identified during a study of glioma-infiltrating T cells. Broader study findings: Gliomas, especially low-grade, showed above-expected tissue-blood divergence; non-neoplastic patients showed below.

TCR alpha and beta CDR3 regions were amplified from RNA using iRepertoire nested multiplex PCR. One entry per CDR3 protein, called by TCRdb with MiXCR from the multiplex PCR reads. The sample shows over 70,000 distinct CDR3 sequences, 23% of them seen only once. Germline V CDR1 and CDR2: DFQATT, SNEGSKA (reference sequence). V was clipped by 2 bases and J by 9 bases, with 14 bases between them. The CDR3 length is 13 residues. This clonotype was seen at least ten times. Its antigen is undetermined. V is TRBV20-1 and J is TRBJ1-5; D may be TRBD1 (6 bases). The sample taken for sequencing was glioma tissue, nonneoplastic brain tissue, or PBMCs (not recorded which). This receptor was taken from a human donor with low-grade glioma or glioblastoma, undergoing nonglioma brain surgery, or in good health (not recorded which). This chain's CDR3 is CSARTGKPSPQHF. CDR3 DNA sequence: TGCAGTGCTAGAACAGGGAAGCCCTCGCCCCAGCATTTT.